The 23 T cell receptor beta chains presented below share a single source sample, sequenced in a study of breast tumors, draining lymph nodes, adjacent tissues. TCRdb used MiXCR to reprocess the multiplex PCR reads, holding one entry per CDR3 protein. Here the sample spans about 8,300 distinct CDR3 sequences, about two fifths being singletons. Sample: tumor-adjacent breast tissue. The receptors come from a female donor with breast cancer. Some clones in this sample may be carry-over from other donors' samples.

This clonotype was seen a handful of times. The conserved closing phenylalanine or tryptophan is absent in this CDR3, likely reflecting a read error. Because the CDR3's place on the DNA is in doubt, the DNA is left out and the CDR3 is given as listed by TCRdb. J is TRBJ2-7 and V is TRBV18; the table's D call TRBD1 went unverified against the DNA. Including both end residues, the CDR3 is 15 amino acids long. Germline CDR1 is KGHSH and CDR2 is LQKENI. The CDR3 loop is CASSSGHGWPYEQSL.

As regards this clonotype: At one boundary the junction diverges from the germline segment, which might be a read error. The chain recombines TRBV5-1 with TRBJ2-5; 10 bases line up with TRBD1. This CDR3 contains 14 residues. Germline V gives CDR1 SGHRS, CDR2 YFSETQ. The CDR3 is CASSLGTGEETQYF. DNA of the CDR3: TGTGCCAGCAGCTTGGGGACAGGGGAAGAGACCCAGTACTTC.

The table lists this clonotype with many counts. The chain couples TRBV11-2 to TRBJ2-1; D remains unclear. The CDR3 covers 14 residues. V lost 0 bases and J lost 10, with 13 bases in between. Germline V gives CDR1 SGHAT, CDR2 FQNNGV. The CDR3 DNA follows: TGTGCCAGCAGCTTAGACGTCTGGGCAACGGAGCAGTTCTTC. Translation: CASSLDVWATEQFF.

This clonotype was counted at least ten times. The rearrangement joins TRBV14 to TRBJ2-3; the D gene is possibly TRBD2 (5 bases). V was clipped by 2 bases and J by 5 bases, with 11 bases between them. From germline, CDR1 is SGHDN and CDR2 FVKESK. This CDR3 is built from 14 residues. CDR3 in DNA: TGTGCCAGCAGCCAACTCGTACGGGGAGATACGCAGTATTTT. Its translation: CASSQLVRGDTQYF. Variable domain in full (rest from reference TRBV14 and TRBJ2-3): EAGVTQFPSHSVIEKGQTVTLRCDPISGHDNLYWYRRVMGKEIKFLLHFVKESKQDESGMPNNRFLAERTGGTYSTLKVQPAELEDSGVYFCASSQLVRGDTQYFGPGTRLTVL.

In this sample, this clonotype is medium-sized. The chain employs TRBV12-3 or TRBV12-4 and TRBJ2-5; 11 bases fit TRBD2. The CDR3 has 16 amino acids. V lost 5 bases and J lost 3; bases outside the gene matches: 8. CDR3 DNA sequence: TGTGCCAGCAGTAGAACAACTAGCGGGAGTGAAGAGACCCAGTACTTC. It specifies CASSRTTSGSEETQYF.

This clonotype is medium-sized by share. The chain links TRBV20-1 to TRBJ2-7, with D possibly TRBD2 on 6 matching bases. V was trimmed by 1 base and J by 5 bases, leaving 24 bases between them. The CDR3 consists of 17 residues. The germline V gene has CDR1 DFQATT and CDR2 SNEGSKA (reference sequence). This chain's CDR3 is CSARAPMGRERAHEQYF. The CDR3 bases are TGCAGTGCTAGAGCGCCAATGGGACGGGAGAGGGCTCACGAGCAGTACTTC.

At least ten counts were recorded for this clonotype. This rearrangement joins TRBV28 to TRBJ1-2; 8 bases map to TRBD1. Germline CDR1 MDHEN, CDR2 SYDVKM. J gave up 9 bases and V 5 bases, and 14 bases lay outside the gene matches. The CDR3 is made up of 15 amino acids. The CDR3 region has the DNA TGTGCCAGCAGTGGCTTTGGGGACAGGAGTTTGAGCTACACCTTC. Its protein product is CASSGFGDRSLSYTF.

In its sample, this clonotype was seen many times. J is TRBJ2-6 and V is TRBV19; 13 positions match TRBD2. V was clipped by 4 bases and J by 1 base; unmatched bases: 4. The CDR3 has 18 residues. CDR1 LNHDA and CDR2 SQIVND come from the germline V gene (reference sequence). The CDR3 DNA reads TGTGCCAGTAGTAGCAGACTAGCGGGAGGTTCTGGGGCCAACGTCCTGACTTTC. Its protein product is CASSSRLAGGSGANVLTF.

This clonotype was found many times. A read error may be the cause here, since a much bigger clone is one base away. The V gene is TRBV2, the J gene TRBJ1-6, with D perhaps TRBD1 (6 bases). Germline values: CDR1 SNHLY, CDR2 FYNNEI. The CDR3 totals 15 residues. CDR3 residues: CTSSATGSDNSPLHF. The CDR3, as DNA: TGTACCAGCAGTGCGACAGGTAGCGATAATTCACCCCTCCACTTT.

Many counts were recorded for this clonotype. The chain links TRBV2 to TRBJ2-2; TRBD2 agrees at 7 bases. The CDR3 is 12 residues long. The trim removed 8 bases at V and 3 bases at J, leaving 0 bases unmatched. CDR1 is SNHLY and CDR2 is FYNNEI in the germline V gene. For the CDR3, the DNA is TGTGCCAGCGGGGGGGACACCGGGGAGCTGTTTTTT. Amino acids: CASGGDTGELFF.

This clonotype has at least ten counts. This chain connects TRBV3-1 to TRBJ2-2; 8 bases fit TRBD2. V shed 3 bases and J 3 bases; nucleotides not matched to a gene: 9. The germline CDR1 and CDR2 sequences are LGHDT and YNNKEL (reference sequence). The CDR3 loop spans 17 amino acids. The CDR3 is CASSHARRGVDTGELFF. Written as DNA, the CDR3 is TGTGCCAGCAGCCACGCCCGGCGGGGGGTTGACACCGGGGAGCTGTTTTTT.

By frequency in the sample, this clonotype is medium-sized. The J gene is TRBJ2-1, the V gene TRBV11-3, with unresolved D. V lost 4 bases to trimming and J lost 3 bases, with 10 bases between them. The CDR3 has 14 residues. Germline CDR1 reads SGHNT; CDR2 reads YENEEA. The CDR3 DNA reads as TGTGCCAGCAGCTCAGGCGGAGTCTACAATGAGCAGTTCTTC. Residues: CASSSGGVYNEQFF.

This clonotype was seen many times. The chain has TRBV6-1 and TRBJ2-5; possible D gene TRBD2, 5 bases. The germline gives CDR1 MNHNS, CDR2 SASEGT. The CDR3 loop spans 17 amino acids. V gave up 3 bases and J gave up 7 bases, with 24 bases separating them. CDR3 bases: TGTGCCAGCAGTGACGTGGCGGGTAGTGTTTGGTCTGGGACCCAGTACTTC. Residues: CASSDVAGSVWSGTQYF.

The chain links TRBV3-1 to TRBJ1-1; 7 nucleotides match TRBD1. The V gene end was trimmed by 1 base and the J gene end by 11 bases; junction bases not matched to a gene: 7. The CDR3 contains 13 residues. CDR1 LGHDT and CDR2 YNNKEL come from the germline V gene (reference sequence). The CDR3: CASSQALRGQAFF. CDR3 DNA sequence: TGTGCCAGCAGCCAAGCGTTAAGGGGGCAGGCTTTCTTT.

As for this clonotype: One junction end does not reproduce the germline sequence, and a read error may be involved. This chain joins TRBV15 and TRBJ2-3, with TRBD2 matching 11 bases. The V gene's germline CDR1 is LNHNV and CDR2 YYDKDF (reference sequence). The CDR3 loop spans 18 amino acids. In nucleotides, the CDR3 is TGTGCCACCAACAGAGATACACTAGCGGGGGCCCTGGGGGATACGCAGTATTTT. The encoded protein is CATNRDTLAGALGDTQYF. Combining the CDR3 with reference TRBV15 and TRBJ2-3 gives the whole variable domain DAMVIQNPRYQVTQFGKPVTLSCSQTLNHNVMYWYQQKSSQAPKLLFHYYDKDFNNEADTPDNFQSRRPNTSFCFLDIRSPGLGDTAMYLCATNRDTLAGALGDTQYFGPGTRLTVL.

This clonotype was detected ten times or more. The J gene is TRBJ2-2, the V gene TRBV30, with 7 bases aligning to TRBD2. The V gene end was trimmed by 0 bases and the J gene end by 3 bases; junction bases not matched to a gene: 4. The CDR3 runs 15 residues. CDR1 is GTSNPN, CDR2 SVGIG, per germline (reference sequence). In DNA, the CDR3 is TGTGCCTGGAGTGTAGGGGAGGGCCACACCGGGGAGCTGTTTTTT. This sequence encodes CAWSVGEGHTGELFF.

Turning to this clonotype: This is likely a read error, given that the CDR3 carries no conserved phenylalanine or tryptophan at its end. V is TRBV4-3 and J is TRBJ2-5, with D perhaps given as TRBD1 or TRBD2 (5 bases each). Looked up from germline, CDR1 is LGHNA and CDR2 is YSLEER. CDR3 length: 15 amino acids. V was trimmed by 3 bases and J by 4 bases, leaving 15 bases between them. The CDR3 sequence: CASSQSAAGRETQYL. The CDR3 coding sequence is TGCGCCAGCAGCCAGTCGGCGGCAGGGAGAGAGACCCAGTACCTC.

This clonotype was found a few times. This chain connects TRBV12-3 or TRBV12-4 to TRBJ2-1; 9 nucleotides align to TRBD2. The CDR3 loop spans 16 amino acids. The junction had 10 bases not matched to a gene; V was cut back by 5 bases and J by 5 bases. The CDR3 reads CASSPRSGRPDNEQFF. The CDR3 region has the DNA TGTGCCAGCAGTCCCCGGAGCGGGAGGCCTGACAATGAGCAGTTCTTC.

This chain connects TRBV6-1 to TRBJ1-1; 8 bases line up with TRBD1. J lost 3 bases, V lost 5 bases, and 5 bases had no gene match. Germline assignment: CDR1 MNHNS and CDR2 SASEGT. CDR3 length equals 14 residues. CDR3 sequence reads: CASSKTGADTEAFF. CDR3 nucleotide sequence: TGTGCCAGCAGTAAGACAGGGGCGGACACTGAAGCTTTCTTT.

This clonotype was found many times. The CDR3: CASSEGQSSYEQYF. The CDR3 DNA follows: TGTGCCAGCAGTGAAGGACAGAGCTCCTACGAGCAGTACTTC. This sequence joins TRBV6-1 and TRBJ2-7; D is possibly TRBD1 (5 bases). This CDR3 contains 14 residues. In germline, CDR1 is MNHNS, CDR2 SASEGT. Between the trimmed V and J ends, which lost 1 base and 0 bases, there was a span of 7 bases.

By proportion, this clonotype is large. This sequence joins TRBV6-6 and TRBJ1-2; D is unresolved. This CDR3 spans 13 amino acids. Germline V CDR1 and CDR2: MNHNY, SVGAGI (reference sequence). V lost 4 bases, J lost 5 bases, and 11 bases lay in between. DNA for the CDR3: TGTGCCAGCAGTTCCCGCGCGGGGTATGGCTACACCTTC. Translated: CASSSRAGYGYTF.

The V gene is TRBV5-1, the J gene TRBJ1-4; D remains unclear. The CDR3 covers 14 residues. Germline values: CDR1 SGHRS, CDR2 YFSETQ. Trimming removed 2 bases from V and 0 bases from J, with 5 bases in between. CDR3 sequence: CASSLHPTNEKLFF. CDR3 sequence (DNA): TGCGCCAGCAGCTTACATCCAACTAATGAAAAACTGTTTTTT.

J is TRBJ2-1 and V is TRBV30; D possibly matches TRBD1 or TRBD2 (5 bases each). The CDR3 runs to 15 residues. Germline V gene sequence: CDR1 GTSNPN, CDR2 SVGIG (reference sequence). V gave up 2 bases and J gave up 6 bases, with 17 bases separating them. CDR3 nucleotides: TGTGCCTGGAGTTCCGGGACCTATTTAGCCAATGAGCAGTTCTTC. Encoded protein: CAWSSGTYLANEQFF.